This is a list of T cell receptor beta chains from one sample in a study of blood T cell repertoires in COVID-19. Clones were sequenced by immunoSEQ multiplex PCR, and TCRdb holds only the in-frame ones, with some missing. The sample carries about 83,000 clones, around 80% recorded once. What was sequenced was peripheral blood. Receptor source: an elderly woman with active or convalescent COVID-19. Both conserved end residues are part of each CDR3. The D gene is left open where the match is weak. Where a row states a size, it is once, few, many or the class of an expanded clone; other rows omit it.

clone size	D gene	V gene	J gene	CDR3 length	CDR3 protein	CDR3 DNA
few	-	TRBV10-3	TRBJ1-3	13	CAISESTGNTIYF	TGTGCCATCAGTGAGTCCACTGGAAACACCATATATTTT
few	TRBD2	TRBV10-2	TRBJ2-2	13	CASNPRGAGELFF	TGCGCCAGCAACCCCCGGGGGGCCGGGGAGCTGTTTTTT
once	-	TRBV5-4	TRBJ2-6	15	CASSPQRSGANVLTF	TGTGCCAGCAGCCCACAACGCTCTGGGGCCAACGTCCTGACTTTC
-	TRBD2	TRBV18	TRBJ2-2	14	CASSFGLAVGELFF	TGTGCCAGCTCATTTGGACTAGCGGTTGGGGAGCTGTTTTTT
-	-	TRBV18	TRBJ1-2	15	CASSPETGQTWGYTF	TGTGCCAGCTCACCAGAGACAGGACAAACGTGGGGCTACACCTTC
few	TRBD2	TRBV5-1	TRBJ2-3	16	CASSLSAGGDTDTQYF	TGCGCCAGCAGCTTGTCTGCGGGGGGTGACACAGATACGCAGTATTTT
once	-	TRBV12-3/TRBV12-4	TRBJ2-5	12	CASQTTKETQYF	TGTGCCAGCCAGACTACTAAAGAGACCCAGTACTTC
few	TRBD1	TRBV5-1	TRBJ2-1	14	CASSWGQGGDEQFF	TGCGCCAGCAGCTGGGGACAGGGGGGCGATGAGCAGTTCTTC
-	TRBD1	TRBV7-9	TRBJ2-7	14	CASSTRQGAYEQYF	TGTGCCAGCAGCACTCGACAGGGAGCCTACGAGCAGTACTTC
few	-	TRBV19	TRBJ1-2	14	CASSIGTGIDGYTF	TGTGCCAGTAGTATAGGCACAGGCATTGATGGCTACACCTTC
-	TRBD1	TRBV2	TRBJ2-1	15	CASTFQGQGVGEQFF	TGTGCCAGCACGTTCCAGGGACAGGGGGTTGGTGAGCAGTTCTTC
-	-	TRBV5-1	TRBJ2-1	14	CASSQRQSYNEQFF	TGCGCCAGCAGCCAGCGACAGTCCTACAATGAGCAGTTCTTC
-	-	TRBV7-2	TRBJ2-7	14	CASSSPTDPYEQYF	TGTGCCAGCAGCTCGCCGACAGACCCCTACGAGCAGTACTTC
-	-	TRBV5-4	TRBJ2-2	15	CASSWGGGNTGELFF	TGTGCCAGCAGCTGGGGGGGCGGAAACACCGGGGAGCTGTTTTTT
once	-	TRBV21-1	TRBJ1-2	15	CASSRFGQGNYGYTF	-
-	TRBD1	TRBV4-1	TRBJ1-1	15	CASSQDRAGGTEAFF	TGCGCCAGCAGCCAAGATCGGGCAGGGGGGACTGAAGCTTTCTTT
many	-	TRBV19	TRBJ1-4	16	CASSISGGITNEKLFF	TGTGCCAGTAGTATTTCTGGGGGCATAACTAATGAAAAACTGTTTTTT
-	-	TRBV6-1	TRBJ2-2	17	CASSDVAGRRNTGELFF	TGTGCCAGCAGTGATGTGGCGGGGCGGAGAAACACCGGGGAGCTGTTTTTT
-	-	TRBV14	TRBJ2-7	13	CASSHDSVYEQYF	TGTGCCAGCAGCCACGATAGTGTTTACGAGCAGTACTTC
-	TRBD1	TRBV24-1	TRBJ2-1	14	CATSGGQSYNEQFF	TGTGCCACCAGTGGGGGACAGTCCTACAATGAGCAGTTCTTC
few	-	TRBV21-1	TRBJ1-2	17	CASSESSRRVTCPGYTF	TGTGCCAGCAGCGAAAGTAGTAGGCGGGTCACCTGCCCGGGCTACACCTTC
-	-	TRBV11-2	TRBJ2-3	16	CASSRKTTRTTDTQYF	TGTGCCAGCAGCCGAAAAACGACTAGGACCACAGATACGCAGTATTTT
-	-	TRBV11-2	TRBJ1-6	15	CASSLGQKLNSPLHF	TGTGCCAGCAGCTTAGGACAGAAACTCAATTCACCCCTCCACTTT
-	TRBD2	TRBV19	TRBJ2-3	16	CASSDLSGASTDTQYF	TGTGCCAGTAGTGACTTGAGCGGGGCTAGCACAGATACGCAGTATTTT
few	-	TRBV2	TRBJ2-7	14	CASSGSRALGEQYF	TGTGCCAGCAGTGGTTCCAGGGCCCTAGGGGAGCAGTACTTC